The T cell receptor beta chain under discussion was sequenced for a study of cytotoxic CD8 clonotypes in ibrutinib-treated CLL. For the study at large: Response material was collected after a median 12 months of treatment, range 6 to 36. Productive templates per sample averaged approximately 250,000; productive rearrangements, some 99,000.

V was trimmed by 0 bases and J by 2 bases, leaving 9 bases between them. The CDR3 covers 14 residues. CDR1 and CDR2 from the germline V gene are SGHRS and YFSETQ. Remarks on this clone: The antigen is not known.

Measured with immunoSEQ multiplex PCR; TCRdb has only the in-frame clones, and not every one. The sample lists approximately 120,000 clones; about 50% were seen once. Broader study findings: Measured clonality at baseline was greater than in age-matched healthy donors and tracked with circulating CD8+ T-cell counts. Sampling schedules were unmatched across sustained-remission and progressing patients.

The rearrangement uses TRBV5-1 and TRBJ2-7; possible D gene TRBD1, 5 bases. This clonotype originated in a human donor with chronic lymphocytic leukemia. The sequences come from PBMCs, collected after 24 months of ibrutinib treatment. The CDR3 loop is CASSLGQSTYEQYF. As DNA, the CDR3 is TGCGCCAGCAGCTTGGGACAGTCTACCTACGAGCAGTACTTC.